This TCR beta chain was sequenced during a study of cytomegalovirus exposure and HLA in healthy donors. Background on the study: An earlier analysis identified some 110 million unique TCR beta sequences in about 190 million T cells. Whole-study results and caveats: TCR beta chain V- and J-gene trimming was linked, in a later analysis, to a missense variant in DCLRE1C.

This PCR relied on a set of 60 Vbeta primers and 13 Jbeta primers. TCRdb's copy holds only in-frame clones and misses some; the assay was immunoSEQ multiplex PCR. The data show roughly 130,000 clones, with about 80% seen just once and 1% held by the top ten. On this clone: What it binds is unknown.

Germline V gene lookup returns CDR1 MNHEY and CDR2 SVGAGI. Deletions cut 6 bases from V and 3 bases from J, with 12 bases between. The CDR3 is 13 amino acids. The chain combines TRBV6-5 with TRBJ2-7; maybe TRBD1 (5 bases). Sequencing input: PBMCs. The receptor's source is a man aged 40-49 years in good health and CMV-seronegative. The CDR3 DNA is TGTGCCAGCAGGCCGACAGCCATCTACGAGCAGTACTTC. It encodes CASRPTAIYEQYF.